The sequence of this TCR beta chain was determined in a study of blood T cell repertoires in COVID-19. Looking at the study overall: There were acute and convalescent COVID-19 samples, and they came from the United States, Italy and Spain. The analysed material was cDNA or gDNA that came from T cells, B-cell-depleted T cells, or PBMCs.

Germline lookup yields CDR1 MNHEY and CDR2 SVGEGT. The CDR3 is 20 amino acids. V lost 4 bases, J lost 3 bases, and 14 bases stayed unmatched. Original processing methods: Reference gene primer amplification yielded estimated nucleated cell counts. TCRdb's table, derived via immunoSEQ multiplex PCR, lists solely in-frame clones and lacks some. That table gives V, J and clone size, and the DNA gave D and trimming. Among some 40,000 clones listed, about 88% were seen once. The clonotype originates from a man aged 65 to 79 with active COVID-19. The sequencing input was peripheral blood. The chain has TRBV6-2 or TRBV6-3 and TRBJ2-5; 16 bases map to TRBD2. CDR3: CASSWPPGLAGGLRKETQYF. The CDR3 DNA sequence: TGTGCCAGCAGTTGGCCTCCGGGACTAGCGGGGGGGCTCAGAAAAGAGACCCAGTACTTC.